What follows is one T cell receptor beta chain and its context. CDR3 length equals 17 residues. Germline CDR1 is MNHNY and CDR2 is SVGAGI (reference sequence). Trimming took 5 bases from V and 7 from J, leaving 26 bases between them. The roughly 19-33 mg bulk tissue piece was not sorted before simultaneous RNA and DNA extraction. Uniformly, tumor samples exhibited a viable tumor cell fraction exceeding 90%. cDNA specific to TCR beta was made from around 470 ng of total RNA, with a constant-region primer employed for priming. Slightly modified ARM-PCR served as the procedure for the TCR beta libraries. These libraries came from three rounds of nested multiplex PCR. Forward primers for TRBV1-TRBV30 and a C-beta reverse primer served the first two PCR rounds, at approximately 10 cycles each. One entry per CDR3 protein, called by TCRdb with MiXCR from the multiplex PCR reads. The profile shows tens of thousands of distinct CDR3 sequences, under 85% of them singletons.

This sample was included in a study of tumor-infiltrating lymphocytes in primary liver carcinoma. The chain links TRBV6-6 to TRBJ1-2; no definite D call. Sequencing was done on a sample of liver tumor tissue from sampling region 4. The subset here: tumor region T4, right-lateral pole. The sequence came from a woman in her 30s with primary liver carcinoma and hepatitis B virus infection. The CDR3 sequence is CASSTDAAQTVYCGYTF. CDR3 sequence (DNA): TGTGCCAGCAGTACCGATGCGGCGCAGACCGTGTACTGTGGCTACACCTTC.